This T cell receptor (beta chain) is drawn from a study of graft-versus-host responses after intestinal transplantation (dated by TCRdb to about 2021). Concerning the study at large: Recipients received multivisceral, liver-intestinal, or isolated intestinal transplants. Anti-thymocyte globulin induction was given to all recipients, followed by maintenance tacrolimus and steroids for approximately three years. After intestinal transplantation, graft-versus-host and host-versus-graft alloreactive T cell clones in the graft, circulation and bone marrow were tracked using bulk TCR-beta CDR3 sequencing. Alloreactive clones were identified by sequencing pre-transplant mixed lymphocyte reaction products and comparing these products with unstimulated pre-transplant donor and recipient T cells. The cohort enrolled under 30 intestinal transplant recipients, one of whom was a retransplant, and a few patients without pretransplant specimens were excluded. Donor T cell macrochimerism was defined as a peak of at least 4% donor T cells among recipient peripheral blood mononuclear cells. Rather than going through the commercial service, samples from three later patients were sequenced in-house on an Illumina MiSeq and processed with MiXCR. Findings and caveats that apply to the study as a whole: Early after transplant, peak levels of circulating GvH clones were found to be associated with declines in HvG clones. The conclusions were limited by the relatively low number and heterogeneity of the intestinal transplant patients. High GvH to HvG T cell clonal ratios were observed in the allografts of patients with donor T cell macrochimerism. GvH clones turned up in recipient bone marrow, with some appearing earlier in ileal mucosa or blood, a pattern consistent with an intestinal mucosal origin.

This sample's time point label indicates: cells obtained before transplantation from donor or recipient. CD3+CD4+ and CD3+CD8+ populations were FACS-sorted from unstimulated pre-transplant donor and recipient cells taken from spleen or lymph nodes. In regard to this clone: Its antigen remains unidentified. No base quality information exists; no much larger clone differs at one position.

The protocol used for the library was the immunoSEQ multiplex PCR assay. For most patients, genomic DNA was isolated with the Qiagen DNeasy Blood and Tissue Kit and sent frozen to Adaptive Biotechnologies for TCR sequencing. High-throughput TCR-beta CDR3 sequencing of genomic DNA from most patients was performed by Adaptive Biotechnologies. The published analysis was carried out like this. Adaptive's ImmunoSEQ software supplied the TCR sequencing data for around 19 patients, while MiXCR and VDJtools were used to process a few other patients. CD4 versus CD8 sorting errors were corrected by removing sequences found in both subsets at a frequency ratio below 5:1. CDR3 nucleotide sequences shared by donor and recipient were removed because the origin of these sequences could not be assigned. To be classed as alloreactive, a clone needed at least 2-fold expansion over unstimulated cells and a minimum CFSE-low frequency of 0.002% (template counts) or 0.001% (read counts). A clone was considered mappable if detected in the sequenced pre-transplant spleen, lymph node, or MLR CFSE-low populations of the donor or recipient. The cumulative frequency of alloreactive clones was calculated as a percentage of all sequences, weighted by copy number. TCRdb carries this immuneACCESS record with in-frame sequences only. Its versions omit some clonotypes, under half of them owing to an unresolved V gene in the studies checked, with the rest unexplained. V and J calls and clone size are those listed in that table; D and trimming were worked out from the DNA. Counted in this sample were about 82,000 clones; more than 85% of them appeared once. About 0.38% of the sample goes to the ten largest clones.

According to the germline V gene, CDR1 reads MNHEY and CDR2 reads SVGAGI. V lost 6 bases and J lost 0 bases; the stretch between them is 15 bases long. The cysteine opens and the phenylalanine closes a CDR3 of 15 amino acids. The entry retains the CDR3 DNA only, 45 bases that are in frame from base 1. The sample consisted of unstimulated CD4+ T cells sorted from spleen or lymph node cells, taken before transplant. The sequence joins TRBV6-5 to TRBJ2-7; TRBD1 is a weak D gene call, 6 bases matching. This receptor was taken from a human donor who was the organ donor for an intestinal transplant. The nucleotides read TGTGCCAGCAGCCGACAGCGACAGGCCTCCTACGAGCAGTACTTC. Its coded protein is CASSRQRQASYEQYF.